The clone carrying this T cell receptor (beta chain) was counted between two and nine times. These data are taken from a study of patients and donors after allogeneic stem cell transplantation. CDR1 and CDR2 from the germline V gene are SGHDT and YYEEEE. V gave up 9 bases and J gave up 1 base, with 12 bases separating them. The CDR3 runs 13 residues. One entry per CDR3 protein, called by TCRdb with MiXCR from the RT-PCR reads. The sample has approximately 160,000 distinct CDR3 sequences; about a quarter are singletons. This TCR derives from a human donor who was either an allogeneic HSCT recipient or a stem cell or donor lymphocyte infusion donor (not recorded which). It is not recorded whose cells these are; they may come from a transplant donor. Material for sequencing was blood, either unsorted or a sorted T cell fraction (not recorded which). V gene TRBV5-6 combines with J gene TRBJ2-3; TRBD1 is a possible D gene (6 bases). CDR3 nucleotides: TGTGCCACTACGGCAGGGGGCACAGATACGCAGTATTTT. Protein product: CATTAGGTDTQYF.